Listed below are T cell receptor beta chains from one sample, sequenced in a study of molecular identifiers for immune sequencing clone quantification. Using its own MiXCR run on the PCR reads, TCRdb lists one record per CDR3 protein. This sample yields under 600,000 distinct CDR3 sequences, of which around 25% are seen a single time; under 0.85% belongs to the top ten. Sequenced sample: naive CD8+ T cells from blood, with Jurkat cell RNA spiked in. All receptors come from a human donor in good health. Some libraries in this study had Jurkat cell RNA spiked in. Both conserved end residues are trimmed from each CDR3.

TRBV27,ASSLFLDREKTQY
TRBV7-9,ASSLASGGGEQY
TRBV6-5,ASSPKTESDNQPQH
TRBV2,ASSPAGGDTEVF
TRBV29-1,SVAGTSGYDGEQY
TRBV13,ASSSTFLQETQY
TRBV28,ASSLFPQEETQY
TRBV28,ASSPGDSYYEQY
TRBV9,ASSPDRENTEAF
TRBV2,ASRRLQGQNEKLF
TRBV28,ASSFLRLNTEAF
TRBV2,ASSDDRGDGSYNEQF
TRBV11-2,ASSVAVHEKLF
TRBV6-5,ASSVHGQETQY
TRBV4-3,ASSQTRDLSYEQY
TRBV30,AWSVWLGSEQY
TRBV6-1,AREGEGVNEKLF
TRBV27,ASSFTSLGTDTQY
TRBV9,ASSALAGGQETQY
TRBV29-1,SVVPATYITDTQY
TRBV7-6,ASSLGLVESSGYTIY
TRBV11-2,ASSLLRTSGRLRDTQY
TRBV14,ASSQGGSSGNTIY
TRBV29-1,SAGEGLRNEQF
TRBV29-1,SGGQGPNYGYT
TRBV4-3,AGSPFVGAGNTIY
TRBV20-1,SARDAGQGANTEAF
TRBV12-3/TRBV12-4,ASSLAPGEGGQPQH
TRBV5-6,ASSSGYLEQY
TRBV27,ASSTGTGAYEQY
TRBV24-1,ATRPQRGGLQETQY